The 15 T cell receptor beta chains presented below share a single source sample, sequenced in a study of CD8+CD57+ T cells in acquired aplastic anemia. TCR beta VDJ and CDR3 were profiled, and genomic DNA was the template. Each CDR3 protein is one row after TCRdb ran MiXCR on the reads. The table lists 95,000 to 120,000 distinct CDR3 sequences, roughly 51% of them singletons. The sample was sorted CD4+, CD8+, or CD8+CD57+ T cells (not recorded which) from PBMCs. Receptors originate from a human donor in good health, serving as a control.

The gene calls are TRBV5-5 and TRBJ1-1, with D maybe TRBD1 (5 bases). CDR1 is SGHKS, CDR2 YYEKEE, per germline (reference sequence). The CDR3 totals 15 residues. V gave up 4 bases and J gave up 4 bases, with 17 bases separating them. Here the CDR3 reads CASSLPISGGTEAFF. The CDR3 DNA reads as TGTGCCAGCAGCCTCCCTATTAGCGGGGGCACTGAAGCTTTCTTT.

The chain recombines TRBV7-3 with TRBJ2-5; tentatively, D is TRBD1 or TRBD2 (6 bases each). The CDR3 contains 13 residues. The V end lost 6 bases, the J end lost 2 bases, and 10 bases lay between the germline ends. Germline CDR1 and CDR2: SGHTA and FQGTGA. CDR3: CASSEGGQETQYF. CDR3 in DNA: TGTGCCAGCAGTGAGGGGGGTCAAGAGACCCAGTACTTC.

This clonotype was counted many times. The gene calls are TRBV5-6 and TRBJ1-4; the D gene is possibly TRBD1 (6 bases). Germline CDR1 is SGHDT and CDR2 is YYEEEE. The CDR3 loop spans 16 amino acids. V lost 0 bases to trimming and J lost 7 bases, with 16 bases between them. CDR3 in amino acids: CASSLGMQGGGEKLFF. The DNA for the CDR3 is TGTGCCAGCAGCTTGGGAATGCAGGGAGGGGGTGAAAAACTGTTTTTT.

This clonotype was recorded once. The chain combines TRBV5-1 with TRBJ1-6, with D perhaps matching TRBD1 (5 bases). The germline V gene has CDR1 SGHRS and CDR2 YFSETQ. This CDR3 is 15 amino acids long. The V end lost 0 bases, the J end lost 9 bases, and 13 bases lay between the germline ends. CDR3 DNA sequence: TGCGCCAGCAGCTTGGAGGGCGGGGGTACTTCACCCCTCCACTTT. It codes for CASSLEGGGTSPLHF.

The rearrangement uses TRBV2 and TRBJ2-5; D is possibly TRBD2 (5 bases). The CDR3 loop spans 13 amino acids. CDR1 is SNHLY and CDR2 is FYNNEI in the germline V gene. V shed 8 bases and J shed 4 bases, with 14 bases lying between them. CDR3 nucleotides: TGTGCCAGCGACGGGGTCGGAGGAGAGACCCAGTACTTC. Encoded protein: CASDGVGGETQYF.

In this sample, this clonotype turned up a few times. The chain couples TRBV3-1 to TRBJ2-3, with 8 bases aligning to TRBD2. This CDR3 contains 16 residues. The germline V gene has CDR1 LGHDT and CDR2 YNNKEL (reference sequence). With V trimmed by 0 bases and J by 1 base, 3 bases remained unmatched. CDR3 coding DNA: TGTGCCAGCAGCCAAGACCCGGGAGGGGGCACAGATACGCAGTATTTT. It specifies CASSQDPGGGTDTQYF.

With regard to this clonotype: The junction departs from germline at one end; a sequencing error may be responsible. The rearrangement links TRBV29-1 to TRBJ2-3, with a tentative D call TRBD1 (6 bases). CDR1 is SQVTM and CDR2 is ANQGSEA in the germline V gene. The CDR3 length is 11 residues. The CDR3 is CGVVQGDTQYF. The CDR3 DNA sequence: TGCGGCGTGGTACAGGGAGATACGCAGTATTTT.

V gene TRBV10-3 combines with J gene TRBJ2-3; D is undetermined. Deletions cut 4 bases from V and 1 base from J, with 15 bases between. Germline V gene data show CDR1 as ENHRY and CDR2 as SYGVKD. The CDR3 is 16 residues long. For the CDR3, the DNA is TGTGCCATCAGTGGGATACCTGGGATCCGCACAGATACGCAGTATTTT. Its protein product is CAISGIPGIRTDTQYF.

CDR3 nucleotides: TGTGCCAGCAGCCCCAGGACAGGGCACCTAACCCCTGGAAACACCATATATTTT. It translates to CASSPRTGHLTPGNTIYF. The chain joins TRBV7-6 to TRBJ1-3; 8 positions match TRBD1. This CDR3 region has 18 residues. CDR1 and CDR2 from the germline V gene are SGHVS and FNYEAQ. V was clipped by 5 bases and J by 2 bases; unmatched bases: 14.

The table lists this clonotype with a few counts. The CDR3 DNA reads as TGTGCCATCAGTCCGAGGGGGGACAACACTGAAGCTTTCTTT. Protein: CAISPRGDNTEAFF. This chain connects TRBV10-3 to TRBJ1-1; maybe TRBD1 (6 bases). V lost 5 bases and J 2 bases, leaving 12 bases between the germline ends. Germline lookup yields CDR1 ENHRY and CDR2 SYGVKD. The CDR3 has 14 amino acids.

This clonotype was found many times. The chain couples TRBV9 to TRBJ1-4; D is unresolved. The CDR3 covers 14 residues. CDR1 is SGDLS, CDR2 YYNGEE, per germline. V lost 0 bases and J lost 5, with 8 bases in between. The DNA of the CDR3 is TGTGCCAGCAGCGTAGGGGGAGGAAATGAAAAACTGTTTTTT. Translation gives CASSVGGGNEKLFF.

This clonotype has a single count. Compared with germline, one end of the junction differs, possibly owing to a read error. The rearrangement joins TRBV24-1 to TRBJ2-5, with TRBD2 as a possible D gene (5 bases). The CDR3 length is 11 residues. The V gene's germline CDR1 is KGHDR and CDR2 SFDVKD. In DNA form, the CDR3 reads TGTGCCACCAGTGTGGGAGAGACCCAATACTTC. Translation: CATSVGETQYF.

This clonotype was seen once. This chain connects TRBV19 to TRBJ1-6; 8 bases agree with TRBD1. Trimming removed 4 bases from V and 7 bases from J; junction bases left unmatched: 9. CDR3 length: 16 amino acids. CDR1 and CDR2 (germline): LNHDA, SQIVND (reference sequence). The CDR3 loop is CASSTQDRVRNSPLHF. As DNA, the CDR3 is TGTGCCAGTAGTACACAGGACAGGGTGAGGAATTCACCCCTCCACTTT.

This clonotype was seen at least ten times. J is TRBJ1-1 and V is TRBV5-1; a possible D gene is TRBD1 (5 bases). The CDR3 is made up of 11 amino acids. The germline V gene has CDR1 SGHRS and CDR2 YFSETQ. V shed 0 bases and J shed 8 bases, with 5 bases lying between them. The CDR3 loop reads CASSLEGEAFF. The CDR3 nucleotides read TGCGCCAGCAGCTTGGAGGGGGAAGCTTTCTTT.

The rearrangement links TRBV19 to TRBJ1-3; D not certain. Germline CDR1 and CDR2: LNHDA and SQIVND (reference sequence). Trimming pared 8 bases from V and 9 bases from J, leaving 20 bases between. The CDR3 covers 14 residues. CDR3 sequence: CASGSSADVFTIYF. CDR3 DNA: TGTGCCAGTGGTTCCTCCGCGGACGTTTTCACCATATATTTT.